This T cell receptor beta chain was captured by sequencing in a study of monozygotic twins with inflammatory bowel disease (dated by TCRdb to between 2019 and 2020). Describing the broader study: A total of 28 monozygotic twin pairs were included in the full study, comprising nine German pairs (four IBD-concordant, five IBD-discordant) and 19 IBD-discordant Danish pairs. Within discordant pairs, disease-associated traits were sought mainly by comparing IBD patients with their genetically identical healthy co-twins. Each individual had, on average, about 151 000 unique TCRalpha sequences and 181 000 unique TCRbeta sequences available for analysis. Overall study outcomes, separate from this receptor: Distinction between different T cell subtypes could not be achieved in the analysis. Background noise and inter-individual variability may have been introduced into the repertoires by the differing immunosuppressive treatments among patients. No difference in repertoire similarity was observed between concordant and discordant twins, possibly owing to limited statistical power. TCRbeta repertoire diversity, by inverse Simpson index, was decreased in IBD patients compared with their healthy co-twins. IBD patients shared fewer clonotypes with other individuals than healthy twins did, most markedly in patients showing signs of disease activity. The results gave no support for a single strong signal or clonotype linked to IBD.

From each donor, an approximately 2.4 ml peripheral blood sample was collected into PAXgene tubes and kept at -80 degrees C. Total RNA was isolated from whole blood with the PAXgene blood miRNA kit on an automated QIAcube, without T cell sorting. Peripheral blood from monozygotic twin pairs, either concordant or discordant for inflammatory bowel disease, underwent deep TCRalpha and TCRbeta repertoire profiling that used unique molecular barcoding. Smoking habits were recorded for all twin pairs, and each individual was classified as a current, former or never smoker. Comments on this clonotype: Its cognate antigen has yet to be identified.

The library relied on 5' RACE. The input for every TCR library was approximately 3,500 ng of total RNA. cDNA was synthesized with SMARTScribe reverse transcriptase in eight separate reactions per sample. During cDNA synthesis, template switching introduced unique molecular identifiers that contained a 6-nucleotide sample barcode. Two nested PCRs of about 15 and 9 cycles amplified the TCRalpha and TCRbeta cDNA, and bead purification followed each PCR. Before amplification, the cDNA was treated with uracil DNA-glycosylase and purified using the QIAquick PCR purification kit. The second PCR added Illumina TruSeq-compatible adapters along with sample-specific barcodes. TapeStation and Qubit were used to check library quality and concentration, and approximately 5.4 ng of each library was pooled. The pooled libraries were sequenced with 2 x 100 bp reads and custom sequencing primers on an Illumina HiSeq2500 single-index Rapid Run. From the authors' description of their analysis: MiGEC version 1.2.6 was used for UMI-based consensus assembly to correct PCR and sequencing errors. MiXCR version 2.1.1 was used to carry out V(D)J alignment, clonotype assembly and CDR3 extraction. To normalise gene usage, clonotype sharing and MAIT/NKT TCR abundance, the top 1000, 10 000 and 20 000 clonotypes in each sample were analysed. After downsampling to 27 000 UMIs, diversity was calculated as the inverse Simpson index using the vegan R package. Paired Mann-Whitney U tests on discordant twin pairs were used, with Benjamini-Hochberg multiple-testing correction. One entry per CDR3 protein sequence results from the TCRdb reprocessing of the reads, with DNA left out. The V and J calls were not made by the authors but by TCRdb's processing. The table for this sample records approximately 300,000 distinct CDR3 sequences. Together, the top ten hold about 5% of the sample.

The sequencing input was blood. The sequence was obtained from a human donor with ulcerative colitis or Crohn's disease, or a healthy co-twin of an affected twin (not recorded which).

CDR3 loop: CASSLDRGMHGYTF. Recombination connected TRBV7-6 to TRBJ1-2; the TRBD1 assignment by TCRdb is unverifiable without DNA. As encoded in the germline V gene, CDR1 is SGHVS while CDR2 is FNYEAQ. Spanning cysteine to phenylalanine, the CDR3 consists of 14 amino acids. Only the protein sequence is given.